Listed here is a single T cell receptor (beta chain). As yet, its antigen is unknown. Here immunoSEQ multiplex PCR was the method, and the copy in TCRdb shows in-frame clones only, minus some. The sample holds 2 million to 2.5 million clones, 90% to 97% seen once. The sample originates from a study of shared clonotypes between healthy human individuals. The CDR3 loop spans 15 amino acids. Germline V gives CDR1 SGHAT, CDR2 FQNNGV. Between the trimmed V and J ends, which lost 6 bases and 6 bases, there was a span of 18 bases. The study, taken as a whole, reports: A limitation of the genetic and exposure-history diversity represented arose from few donors.

The chain has TRBV11-2 and TRBJ2-1; TRBD2 is a possible D gene (6 bases). The receptor was derived from a man aged 18 to 30 in good health. The sequenced sample consisted of naive CD4+ T cells sorted from blood. Subset in this sample: CD45RA+ positively selected. This CDR3 reads CASSYLPGLGNEQFF. The CDR3 DNA reads as TGTGCCAGCAGTTATCTACCGGGACTGGGCAATGAGCAGTTCTTC.